These 3 T cell receptor beta chains came from one sample sequenced in a study of blood T cells in healthy people across ages. Through a sample-barcoded 5' primer and a J-beta primer mix, a second PCR was run for roughly 6 to 11 cycles. TCRdb passed the 5' RACE reads through MiXCR, listing each CDR3 protein once. The table includes 800,000 to 1,000,000 distinct CDR3 sequences, around 49% detected once. The specimen was blood. The receptors were gathered from a man aged 30-40 years in good health.

The chain is built from TRBV7-2 and TRBJ2-1, with D perhaps being TRBD1 or TRBD2 (5 bases each). With 5 bases removed from V and 4 bases from J, the gap between germline ends came to 24 bases. The CDR3 extends over 18 amino acids. Looked up from germline, CDR1 is SGHTA and CDR2 is FQGNSA. CDR3 sequence (DNA): TGTGCCAGCAGCCCGCGCCGCCTGGGACCATATACTTACAATGAGCAGTTCTTC. Residues: CASSPRRLGPYTYNEQFF. The full variable domain, its missing parts supplied by reference TRBV7-2 and TRBJ2-1, is GAGVSQSPSNKVTEKGKDVELRCDPISGHTALYWYRQSLGQGLEFLIYFQGNSAPDKSGLPSDRFSAERTGGSVSTLTIQRTQQEDSAVYLCASSPRRLGPYTYNEQFFGPGTRLTVL.

The chain carries TRBV24-1 and TRBJ2-3; tentatively, D is TRBD1 (6 bases). V shed 7 bases and J shed 10 bases, with 14 bases lying between them. Germline CDR1 is KGHDR and CDR2 is SFDVKD. This CDR3 contains 12 residues. As DNA, the CDR3 is TGTGCCACCAGATCGAGCCAGGGGTCGCAGTATTTT. It is translated as CATRSSQGSQYF.

The chain is built from TRBV6-5 and TRBJ1-6, with TRBD1 as a possible D gene (5 bases). The V end was cut by 4 bases, the J end by 8 bases, with 12 bases between. CDR3 size: 14 residues. Germline V gives CDR1 MNHEY, CDR2 SVGAGI. CDR3 protein: CASSLGTVDSPLHF. The DNA of the CDR3 is TGTGCCAGCAGTTTGGGGACGGTCGATTCACCCCTCCACTTT.